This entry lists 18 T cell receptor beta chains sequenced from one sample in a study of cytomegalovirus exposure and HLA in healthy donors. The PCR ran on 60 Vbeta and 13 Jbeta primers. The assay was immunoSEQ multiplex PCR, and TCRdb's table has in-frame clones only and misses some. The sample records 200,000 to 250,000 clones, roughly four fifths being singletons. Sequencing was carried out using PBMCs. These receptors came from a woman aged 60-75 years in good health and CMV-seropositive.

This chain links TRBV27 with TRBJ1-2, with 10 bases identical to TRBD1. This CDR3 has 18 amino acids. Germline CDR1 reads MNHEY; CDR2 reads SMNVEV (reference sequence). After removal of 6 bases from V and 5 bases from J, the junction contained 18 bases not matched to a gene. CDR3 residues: CASSPGWGQGSQTYGYTF. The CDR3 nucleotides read TGTGCCAGCAGCCCCGGTTGGGGACAGGGGAGTCAAACATATGGCTACACCTTC.

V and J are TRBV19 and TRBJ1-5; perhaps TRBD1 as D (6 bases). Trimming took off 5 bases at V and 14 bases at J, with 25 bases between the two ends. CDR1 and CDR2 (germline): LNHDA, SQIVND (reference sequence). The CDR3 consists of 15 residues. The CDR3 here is CASSVDRTGDLWKHF. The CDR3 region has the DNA TGTGCCAGTAGTGTCGACAGGACCGGGGATCTTTGGAAGCATTTT.

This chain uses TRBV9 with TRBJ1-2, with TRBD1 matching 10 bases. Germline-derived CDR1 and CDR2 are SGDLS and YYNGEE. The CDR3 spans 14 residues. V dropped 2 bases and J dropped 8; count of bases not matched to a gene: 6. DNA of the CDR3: TGTGCCAGCAGCGTTTCGGGACAGGGGATAGGCTACACCTTC. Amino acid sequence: CASSVSGQGIGYTF. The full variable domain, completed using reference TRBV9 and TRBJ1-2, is DSGVTQTPKHLITATGQRVTLRCSPRSGDLSVYWYQQSLDQGLQFLIQYYNGEERAKGNILERFSAQQFPDLHSELNLSSLELGDSALYFCASSVSGQGIGYTFGSGTRLTVV.

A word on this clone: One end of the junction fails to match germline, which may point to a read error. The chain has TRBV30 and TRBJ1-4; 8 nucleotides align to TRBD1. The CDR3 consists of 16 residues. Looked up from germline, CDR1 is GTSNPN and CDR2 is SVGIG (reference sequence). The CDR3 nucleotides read TGTGCCTGGAGCGCCCAAAACAGGGGGGGTAATGGAAAACTGTTTTTT. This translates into CAWSAQNRGGNGKLFF.

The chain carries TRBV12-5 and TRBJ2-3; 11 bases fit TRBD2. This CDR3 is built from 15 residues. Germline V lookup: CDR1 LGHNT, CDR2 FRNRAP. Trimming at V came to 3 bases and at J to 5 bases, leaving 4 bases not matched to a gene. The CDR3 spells CASGLGLAGGDTQYF. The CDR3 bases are TGTGCTAGTGGTTTAGGGCTAGCGGGAGGAGATACGCAGTATTTT.

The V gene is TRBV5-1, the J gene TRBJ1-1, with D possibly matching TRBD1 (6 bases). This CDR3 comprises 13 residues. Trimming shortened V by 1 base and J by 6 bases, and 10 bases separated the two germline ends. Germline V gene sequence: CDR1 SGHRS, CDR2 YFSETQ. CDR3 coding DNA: TGCGCCAGCAGCTTGAACAGGGCCGCTGAAGCTTTCTTT. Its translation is CASSLNRAAEAFF.

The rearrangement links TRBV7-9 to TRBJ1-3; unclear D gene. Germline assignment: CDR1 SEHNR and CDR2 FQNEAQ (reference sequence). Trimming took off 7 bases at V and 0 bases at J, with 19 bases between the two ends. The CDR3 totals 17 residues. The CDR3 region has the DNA TGTGCCAGCAACACTAACGGGGATCCTAGCTCTGGAAACACCATATATTTT. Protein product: CASNTNGDPSSGNTIYF.

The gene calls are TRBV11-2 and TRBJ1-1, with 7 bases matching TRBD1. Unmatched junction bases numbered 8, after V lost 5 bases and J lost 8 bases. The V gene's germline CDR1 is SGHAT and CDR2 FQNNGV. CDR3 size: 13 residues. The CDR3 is CASSPRQGLEAFF. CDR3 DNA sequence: TGTGCCAGCAGCCCTCGACAGGGATTAGAAGCTTTCTTT.

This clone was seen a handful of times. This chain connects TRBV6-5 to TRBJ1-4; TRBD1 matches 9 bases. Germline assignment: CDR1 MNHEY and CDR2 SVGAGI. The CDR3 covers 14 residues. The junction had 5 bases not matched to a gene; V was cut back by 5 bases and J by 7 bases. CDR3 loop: CASSPGTGREKLFF. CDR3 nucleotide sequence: TGTGCCAGCAGTCCCGGGACAGGGCGTGAAAAACTGTTTTTT.

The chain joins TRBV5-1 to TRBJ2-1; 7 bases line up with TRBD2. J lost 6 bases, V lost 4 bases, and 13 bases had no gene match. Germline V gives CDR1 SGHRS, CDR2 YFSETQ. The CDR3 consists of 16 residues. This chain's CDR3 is CASSDQGLVVGNEQFF. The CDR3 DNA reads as TGCGCCAGCAGCGACCAAGGACTAGTTGTAGGCAATGAGCAGTTCTTC.

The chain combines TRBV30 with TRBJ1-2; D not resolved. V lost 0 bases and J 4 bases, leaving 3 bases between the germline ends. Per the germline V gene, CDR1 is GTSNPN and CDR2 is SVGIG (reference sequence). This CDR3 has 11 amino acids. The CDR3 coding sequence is TGTGCCTGGAGTGTCAGCTATGGCTACACCTTC. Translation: CAWSVSYGYTF.

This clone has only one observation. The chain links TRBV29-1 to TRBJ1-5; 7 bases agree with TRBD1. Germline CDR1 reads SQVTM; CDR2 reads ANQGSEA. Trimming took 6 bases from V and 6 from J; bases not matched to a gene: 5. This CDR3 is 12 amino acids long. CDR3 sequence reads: CSVRGMGQPQHF. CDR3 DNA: TGCAGCGTCAGGGGGATGGGTCAGCCCCAGCATTTT.

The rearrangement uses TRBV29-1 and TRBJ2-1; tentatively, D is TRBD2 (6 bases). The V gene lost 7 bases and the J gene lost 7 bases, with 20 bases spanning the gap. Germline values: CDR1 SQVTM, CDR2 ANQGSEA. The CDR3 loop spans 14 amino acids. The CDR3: CSARPGLHTNEQFF. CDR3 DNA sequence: TGCAGCGCCAGACCGGGACTCCATACAAATGAGCAGTTCTTC.

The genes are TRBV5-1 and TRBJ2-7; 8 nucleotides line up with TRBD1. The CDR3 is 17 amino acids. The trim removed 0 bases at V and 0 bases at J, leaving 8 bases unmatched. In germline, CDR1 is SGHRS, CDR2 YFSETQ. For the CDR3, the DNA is TGCGCCAGCAGCTTGGGGATGCGGGACAGGCACTCCTACGAGCAGTACTTC. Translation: CASSLGMRDRHSYEQYF.

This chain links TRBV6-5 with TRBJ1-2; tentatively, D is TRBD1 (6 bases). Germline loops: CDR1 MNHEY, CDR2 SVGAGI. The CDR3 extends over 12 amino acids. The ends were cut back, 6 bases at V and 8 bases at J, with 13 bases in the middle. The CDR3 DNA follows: TGTGCCAGCAGATCAGGGGCAAGGGGCTACACCTTC. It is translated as CASRSGARGYTF.

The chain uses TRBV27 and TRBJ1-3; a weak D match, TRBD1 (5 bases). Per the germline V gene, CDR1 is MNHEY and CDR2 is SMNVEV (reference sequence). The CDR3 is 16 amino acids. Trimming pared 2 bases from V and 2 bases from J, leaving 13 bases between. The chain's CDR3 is CASSLDPPRAGNTIYF. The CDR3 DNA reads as TGTGCCAGCAGTTTAGATCCTCCCAGGGCTGGAAACACCATATATTTT.

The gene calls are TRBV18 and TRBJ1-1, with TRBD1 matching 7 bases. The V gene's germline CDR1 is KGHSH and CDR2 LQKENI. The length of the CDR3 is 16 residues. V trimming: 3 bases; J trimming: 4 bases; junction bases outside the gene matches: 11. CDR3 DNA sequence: TGTGCCAGCTCACCGGAACAGGGGAACTCGGGCACTGAAGCTTTCTTT. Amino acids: CASSPEQGNSGTEAFF.

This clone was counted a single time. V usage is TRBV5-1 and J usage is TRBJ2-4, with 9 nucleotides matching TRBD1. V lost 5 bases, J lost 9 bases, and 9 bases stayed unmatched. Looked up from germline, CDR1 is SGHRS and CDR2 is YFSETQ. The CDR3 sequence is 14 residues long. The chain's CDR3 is CASSPGDRDTIQYF. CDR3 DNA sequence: TGCGCCAGCAGTCCGGGGGACAGGGACACCATTCAGTACTTC.